This entry lists 20 T cell receptor beta chains sequenced from one sample in a study of T-cell memory formation after mild COVID-19. TCRdb re-analysed the 5' RACE reads in MiXCR, keeping a single row per CDR3 protein. The data show about 1,600 distinct CDR3 sequences, roughly 60% seen once. Sequencing was performed on PBMCs or a T cell subset sorted from them (not recorded which). These receptors all stem from an adult who had mild COVID-19 (a few samples of this study predate the infection). Cell type and time point are not known.

CDR3 residues: CASSYSGGVYGYTF. The DNA of the CDR3 is TGTGCCAGCAGTTACTCTGGGGGAGTCTATGGCTACACCTTC. The chain has TRBV6-6 and TRBJ1-2; possibly TRBD1 for D (5 bases). Germline V lookup: CDR1 MNHNY, CDR2 SVGAGI (reference sequence). V lost 0 bases and J 4 bases, leaving 9 bases between the germline ends. There are 14 residues in the CDR3.

By proportion, this clonotype is large. As DNA, the CDR3 is TGCGCCAGCAGCTTTGGCCTCGGACACGATATGGATACGCAGTATTTT. Its protein product is CASSFGLGHDMDTQYF. This sequence joins TRBV5-1 and TRBJ2-3; possible D gene TRBD1, 5 bases. The CDR3 length is 16 residues. Germline V gene data show CDR1 as SGHRS and CDR2 as YFSETQ. Trimming took off 2 bases at V and 6 bases at J, with 19 bases between the two ends.

Relative to its sample, this clonotype is large (0.1 to 1%). The chain uses TRBV7-9 and TRBJ1-2, with D tentatively TRBD1 (5 bases). This CDR3 spans 14 amino acids. V gave up 0 bases and J gave up 6 bases, with 11 bases separating them. The V gene's germline CDR1 is SEHNR and CDR2 FQNEAQ (reference sequence). CDR3 amino acids: CASSLAWDGNGYTF. The CDR3 DNA reads TGTGCCAGCAGCTTAGCCTGGGACGGAAATGGCTACACCTTC.

The chain uses TRBV10-3 and TRBJ2-2; a weak D match, TRBD2 (5 bases). The germline gives CDR1 ENHRY, CDR2 SYGVKD. The CDR3 length is 12 residues. V was clipped by 6 bases and J by 6 bases, with 8 bases between them. In nucleotides, the CDR3 is TGTGCCATCAGATGGGGAGCCGGGGAGCTGTTTTTT. Residues: CAIRWGAGELFF.

Ten or more counts support this clonotype. The chain has TRBV20-1 and TRBJ1-2, with D maybe TRBD1 (6 bases). Germline lookup yields CDR1 DFQATT and CDR2 SNEGSKA (reference sequence). There are 14 residues in the CDR3. The V and J ends lost 3 bases and 3 bases respectively, with 14 bases between them. The CDR3 loop reads CSASYRGYDYGYTF. In DNA, the CDR3 is TGCAGTGCTAGCTATAGGGGGTATGACTATGGCTACACCTTC.

This clonotype is classed as large. The V and J genes are TRBV6-6 and TRBJ1-1; 7 bases line up with TRBD1. V was pared by 6 bases and J by 6 bases, with 7 bases of the junction left unmatched. The CDR3 sequence is 13 residues long. Per the germline V gene, CDR1 is MNHNY and CDR2 is SVGAGI (reference sequence). In DNA form, the CDR3 reads TGTGCCAGCAGCAGAGGGGGCAGGGCTGAAGCTTTCTTT. This codes for CASSRGGRAEAFF.

The rearrangement uses TRBV2 and TRBJ2-5, with D hard to call. This CDR3 contains 12 residues. Germline CDR1 reads SNHLY; CDR2 reads FYNNEI. V was trimmed by 5 bases and J by 2 bases, leaving 6 bases between them. The CDR3 DNA reads TGTGCCAGCAGTTTTTTACAAGAGACCCAGTACTTC. Protein sequence: CASSFLQETQYF.

The chain links TRBV7-2 to TRBJ2-1, with D possibly being TRBD1 (6 bases). Germline V lookup: CDR1 SGHTA, CDR2 FQGNSA. This CDR3 region has 15 residues. Trimming cost V 5 bases and J 0 bases, with 11 bases left between them. The CDR3 loop is CASSATGISYNEQFF. The CDR3 bases are TGTGCCAGCAGCGCAACAGGGATCTCCTACAATGAGCAGTTCTTC.

J is TRBJ2-1 and V is TRBV11-2, with D perhaps being TRBD1 or TRBD2 (6 bases each). V was cut by 4 bases and J by 7 bases, with 14 bases left in between. The CDR3 consists of 14 residues. Germline V gives CDR1 SGHAT, CDR2 FQNNGV. The CDR3 DNA reads TGTGCCAGCAGCTCAATTACAGGGAGGAATGAGCAGTTCTTC. The encoded protein is CASSSITGRNEQFF.

By share, this clonotype counts as large. The genes are TRBV7-6 and TRBJ2-1; D not resolved. This CDR3 is 16 amino acids long. The V end lost 6 bases, the J end lost 0 bases, and 15 bases lay between the germline ends. Germline V lookup: CDR1 SGHVS, CDR2 FNYEAQ. The CDR3 bases are TGTGCCAGCAGTCCCCTTGTGTACGGCTCCTACAATGAGCAGTTCTTC. Translating gives CASSPLVYGSYNEQFF. The full variable domain, in which reference TRBV7-6 and TRBJ2-1 provide the parts outside the CDR3, is GAGVSQSPRYKVTKRGQDVALRCDPISGHVSLYWYRQALGQGPEFLTYFNYEAQQDKSGLPNDRFSAERPEGSISTLTIQRTEQRDSAMYRCASSPLVYGSYNEQFFGPGTRLTVL.

In its sample, this clonotype is large. V gene TRBV4-3 combines with J gene TRBJ1-2; no clear D gene. The CDR3 length is 18 residues. Germline V gives CDR1 LGHNA, CDR2 YSLEER. Trimming left V 5 bases short and J 4 bases short, with 26 bases between. The CDR3 region has the DNA TGCGCCAGCAGCATTGGAAGTGCGCGGTCCGATCCATTCTATGGCTACACCTTC. As protein: CASSIGSARSDPFYGYTF.

This clonotype is categorized as large. The gene calls are TRBV19 and TRBJ1-1, with D tentatively TRBD1 (5 bases). This CDR3 is 12 amino acids long. V was clipped by 6 bases and J by 7 bases, with 12 bases between them. Germline CDR1 LNHDA, CDR2 SQIVND (reference sequence). The CDR3 DNA sequence: TGTGCCAGTAGGTCACGGGGGAGTGAAGCTTTCTTT. This sequence encodes CASRSRGSEAFF.

This clonotype was observed a single time. This chain connects TRBV5-5 to TRBJ1-2, with D hard to call. The CDR3 is 13 amino acids. The ends were cut back, 0 bases at V and 0 bases at J, with 3 bases in the middle. CDR1 is SGHKS and CDR2 is YYEKEE in the germline V gene (reference sequence). The CDR3 coding sequence is TGTGCCAGCAGCTTGGCTCCTAACTATGGCTACACCTTC. The encoded protein is CASSLAPNYGYTF.

CDR3 sequence: CASSPTTLVTDTQYF. CDR3 DNA sequence: TGTGCCAGCAGTCCGACTACCCTGGTCACAGATACGCAGTATTTT. The chain is built from TRBV12-3 or TRBV12-4 and TRBJ2-3; possibly TRBD2 for D (5 bases). This CDR3 is built from 15 residues. Trimming pared 5 bases from V and 2 bases from J, leaving 14 bases between.

The J gene is TRBJ2-7, the V gene TRBV7-2; tentative D call: TRBD1 (5 bases). V was cut by 3 bases and J by 3 bases, with 9 bases left in between. CDR1 is SGHTA and CDR2 is FQGNSA in the germline V gene. The CDR3 length is 13 residues. Here the CDR3 reads CASSFRRGYEQYF. In DNA, the CDR3 is TGTGCCAGCAGCTTTCGTAGGGGCTACGAGCAGTACTTC.

The chain has TRBV7-9 and TRBJ2-3; 15 bases map to TRBD2. This CDR3 contains 15 residues. V lost 7 bases, J lost 7 bases, and 6 bases stayed unmatched. Per germline, CDR1 SEHNR and CDR2 FQNEAQ (reference sequence). In DNA, the CDR3 is TGTGCCAGCACCTTGGGGACTAGCGGGAGGCATACGCAGTATTTT. Amino acid sequence: CASTLGTSGRHTQYF.

This clonotype qualifies as large. The CDR3 region is CASSPPTHWPPYNEQFF. Here the CDR3 DNA reads TGTGCCAGCAGCCCCCCGACCCACTGGCCCCCTTACAATGAGCAGTTCTTC. The chain links TRBV3-1 to TRBJ2-1, with unresolved D. There are 17 residues in the CDR3. Germline-derived CDR1 and CDR2 are LGHDT and YNNKEL (reference sequence). Trimming pared 4 bases from V and 4 bases from J, leaving 20 bases between.

This clonotype is large in the sample. The gene calls are TRBV12-3 or TRBV12-4 and TRBJ1-1; D not certain. This CDR3 has 14 residues. With 7 bases removed from V and 10 bases from J, the gap between germline ends came to 22 bases. This CDR3 reads CASTHGIPPWGAFF. CDR3 in DNA: TGTGCCAGCACCCACGGGATCCCCCCGTGGGGAGCTTTCTTT.

The CDR3 region is CASSESGGGGYEQYF. In DNA form, the CDR3 reads TGTGCCAGCAGTGAATCAGGAGGTGGGGGCTACGAGCAGTACTTC. The chain is built from TRBV25-1 and TRBJ2-7; D could derive from TRBD1 or TRBD2 (5 bases each). Germline lookup yields CDR1 MGHDK and CDR2 SYGVNS. The V and J ends lost 1 base and 3 bases respectively, with 13 bases between them. The CDR3 runs to 15 residues.

By its share, this clonotype is large (0.1 to 1%). This chain connects TRBV5-1 to TRBJ1-1; possible D gene TRBD1, 6 bases. The ends were cut back, 1 base at V and 0 bases at J, with 19 bases in the middle. The CDR3 is made up of 18 amino acids. Germline V gives CDR1 SGHRS, CDR2 YFSETQ. The CDR3 protein is CASSLWPGQGIMNTEAFF. CDR3 nucleotide sequence: TGCGCCAGCAGCTTGTGGCCGGGACAAGGGATTATGAACACTGAAGCTTTCTTT.